The source of this T cell receptor beta chain is a study of cytomegalovirus exposure and HLA in healthy donors. CDR1 LNHDA and CDR2 SQIVND come from the germline V gene (reference sequence). Trimming pared 3 bases from V and 0 bases from J, leaving 21 bases between. The CDR3 covers 18 residues. Study conclusions and caveats: The investigators catalogued some 150 TCR beta chains as cytomegalovirus-associated. According to reports, the classifier identified cytomegalovirus status with high specificity and sensitivity. TCR beta chain V- and J-gene trimming was linked, in a later analysis, to a missense variant in DCLRE1C. Later analysis showed TCR association rates varying by HLA locus, highest for DRB1 and lowest for HLA-C.

The PCR was carried out with 60 Vbeta primers and 13 Jbeta primers. Profiling relied on immunoSEQ multiplex PCR, and the TCRdb table lists in-frame clones only, not all of them. The sample includes under 200,000 clones, 75% to 90% seen only once; the top ten take over 0.85%. Regarding this clone: Its antigen is currently unknown.

The TCR sequence derives from a girl aged 2 to 9 in good health and CMV-seropositive. V and J are TRBV19 and TRBJ2-7; maybe TRBD2 (6 bases). The material sequenced was PBMCs. The CDR3 loop reads CASSIGGNLDSSSYEQYF. DNA for the CDR3: TGTGCCAGTAGTATCGGCGGGAATTTGGATTCTAGCTCCTACGAGCAGTACTTC.